These 26 T cell receptor beta chains were sequenced from one sample in a study of blood T cell repertoires in COVID-19. Repertoires were generated with immunoSEQ multiplex PCR, while TCRdb's copy carries only in-frame clones and drops some. Of around 100,000 clones listed, about 88% are singletons. The sample taken for sequencing was peripheral blood. The receptors were gathered from a human donor in a cohort sampled during active COVID-19.

The J gene is TRBJ1-2, the V gene TRBV6-5; possibly TRBD1 for D (5 bases). The V gene lost 4 bases and the J gene lost 9 bases, with 12 bases spanning the gap. The CDR3 spans 12 residues. Germline CDR1 reads MNHEY; CDR2 reads SVGAGI. CDR3 sequence (DNA): TGTGCCAGCAGTTGGAGGGGTGAGAGCTACACCTTC. Translation: CASSWRGESYTF.

V is TRBV7-9 and J is TRBJ1-1, with D perhaps matching TRBD1 (6 bases). V shed 4 bases and J shed 1 base, with 10 bases lying between them. This CDR3 is 14 amino acids long. The germline V gene encodes CDR1 SEHNR and CDR2 FQNEAQ (reference sequence). As DNA, the CDR3 is TGTGCCAGCAGCTGGACAGAGACGAACACTGAAGCTTTCTTT. Protein sequence: CASSWTETNTEAFF.

This rearrangement joins TRBV11-3 to TRBJ2-5; 12 bases map to TRBD1. Unmatched junction bases numbered 10, after V lost 4 bases and J lost 7 bases. The germline V gene has CDR1 SGHNT and CDR2 YENEEA. The CDR3 is 16 residues long. CDR3 in amino acids: CASSSTGTGGGGTQYF. The CDR3, as DNA: TGTGCCAGCAGCTCCACCGGGACAGGGGGCGGGGGGACCCAGTACTTC.

Many counts were recorded for this clone. For the CDR3, the DNA is TGTGCCAGCAGTGACATCCGGGACAGGGGTGACCAAGAGACCCAGTACTTC. This sequence encodes CASSDIRDRGDQETQYF. The chain joins TRBV6-1 to TRBJ2-5; 10 bases align to TRBD1. The length of the CDR3 is 17 residues. V dropped 3 bases and J dropped 0; count of bases not matched to a gene: 7. Germline CDR1 and CDR2: MNHNS and SASEGT.

The chain uses TRBV21-1 and TRBJ2-7; the table's D call, TRBD2, has no DNA check behind it. TRBV21-1 is assigned pseudogene status. The CDR3 has 14 residues. The CDR3 bases are TGTGCCAGCAGCAAAGGCGGGAGGGCACGGGAGCAGTACTTC. This translates into CASSKGGRAREQYF.

This chain joins TRBV9 and TRBJ2-6, with 7 positions matching TRBD1. The J segment lost 0 bases and the V segment lost 4 bases, leaving 10 bases of the junction unmatched. Germline CDR1 and CDR2: SGDLS and YYNGEE. The CDR3 spans 18 residues. The chain's CDR3 is CASSFSGTVSSGANVLTF. In DNA form, the CDR3 reads TGTGCCAGCAGCTTCTCCGGGACAGTTAGCTCTGGGGCCAACGTCCTGACTTTC.

This clone was observed once. The chain has TRBV5-1 and TRBJ2-5; 7 bases fit TRBD1. Germline CDR1 and CDR2: SGHRS and YFSETQ. The CDR3 totals 15 residues. The junction had 6 bases not matched to a gene; V was cut back by 0 bases and J by 4 bases. CDR3 in DNA: TGCGCCAGCAGCTTGGGGACAGGAGAGATAGAGACCCAGTACTTC. As protein: CASSLGTGEIETQYF.

The chain couples TRBV28 to TRBJ1-1, with 8 bases matching TRBD1. The CDR3 contains 15 residues. Germline CDR1 MDHEN, CDR2 SYDVKM. The V gene end was trimmed by 5 bases and the J gene end by 4 bases; junction bases not matched to a gene: 9. The CDR3 protein is CASSLERTGPTEAFF. The DNA for the CDR3 is TGTGCCAGCAGTCTTGAAAGGACAGGGCCCACTGAAGCTTTCTTT.

The gene calls are TRBV7-2 and TRBJ1-2, with TRBD1 as a possible D gene (6 bases). The CDR3 consists of 17 residues. Germline lookup yields CDR1 SGHTA and CDR2 FQGNSA. With 4 bases removed from V and 2 bases from J, the gap between germline ends came to 20 bases. The CDR3 loop reads CASSSELRQALNYGYTF. The CDR3, as DNA: TGTGCCAGCAGCTCCGAACTAAGACAGGCGCTGAACTATGGCTACACCTTC. The full variable domain, rest sourced from reference TRBV7-2 and TRBJ1-2, is GAGVSQSPSNKVTEKGKDVELRCDPISGHTALYWYRQSLGQGLEFLIYFQGNSAPDKSGLPSDRFSAERTGGSVSTLTIQRTQQEDSAVYLCASSSELRQALNYGYTFGSGTRLTVV.

V gene TRBV2 combines with J gene TRBJ2-1, with 11 bases fitting TRBD2. This CDR3 has 14 residues. The germline V gene encodes CDR1 SNHLY and CDR2 FYNNEI. V shed 8 bases, J shed 3 bases, and the junction held 3 bases outside the gene matches. CDR3 in amino acids: CASDSGGDYNEQFF. Here the CDR3 DNA reads TGTGCCAGCGATAGCGGGGGGGACTACAATGAGCAGTTCTTC.

The chain joins TRBV5-6 to TRBJ2-1, with 10 bases identical to TRBD2. The junction had 7 bases not matched to a gene; V was cut back by 7 bases and J by 0 bases. CDR1 SGHDT and CDR2 YYEEEE come from the germline V gene. The CDR3 is made up of 16 amino acids. CDR3 nucleotides: TGTGCCAGCTTCGGGACTAGCGCAAGCTCCTACAATGAGCAGTTCTTC. This translates into CASFGTSASSYNEQFF.

V and J are TRBV2 and TRBJ2-5; tentative D call: TRBD1 (5 bases). Between the trimmed V and J ends, which lost 8 bases and 5 bases, there was a span of 18 bases. CDR1 and CDR2 (germline): SNHLY, FYNNEI. The CDR3 extends over 14 amino acids. The CDR3 coding sequence is TGTGCCAGCGAAAGATCCCTAAAGGGGGAGACCCAGTACTTC. It codes for CASERSLKGETQYF.

The chain joins TRBV6-1 to TRBJ2-7; D may be TRBD2 (6 bases). The V end lost 3 bases, the J end lost 2 bases, and 23 bases lay between the germline ends. The CDR3 runs 18 residues. CDR1 is MNHNS and CDR2 is SASEGT in the germline V gene. The CDR3 coding sequence is TGTGCCAGCAGTGACGGTTTCGGCCGGGACTTGAAGGCCTACGAGCAGTACTTC. Amino acids: CASSDGFGRDLKAYEQYF.

The table lists this clone with many counts. The same CDR3 arises from other DNA sequences in this sample as well. The V call is TRBV21-1, the J call TRBJ2-3; TRBD2 is the table's D call, not checked against the DNA. TRBV21-1 is a listed pseudogene. CDR3 length: 16 amino acids. CDR3 amino acids: CASSKEISGPTVAQYF. CDR3 DNA: TGTGCCAGCAGCAAAGAAATTAGCGGGCCGACGGTTGCGCAGTATTTT.

This rearrangement joins TRBV6-5 to TRBJ1-4; 7 bases are shared with TRBD1. The CDR3 is made up of 16 amino acids. Looked up from germline, CDR1 is MNHEY and CDR2 is SVGAGI. V trimming: 4 bases; J trimming: 10 bases; junction bases outside the gene matches: 15. The CDR3 bases are TGTGCCAGCAGTTGGGACAGCCCTTTTGAGGGTGGAAAACTGTTTTTT. Translated: CASSWDSPFEGGKLFF.

V usage is TRBV6-5 and J usage is TRBJ2-7, with a possible D match to TRBD1 (5 bases). The CDR3 contains 14 residues. The V gene lost 7 bases and the J gene lost 3 bases, with 16 bases spanning the gap. Germline V gene sequence: CDR1 MNHEY, CDR2 SVGAGI. The CDR3 region is CASTRKGRYYEQYF. In DNA form, the CDR3 reads TGTGCCAGCACTCGAAAGGGGCGTTACTACGAGCAGTACTTC.

The CDR3 DNA sequence: TGTGCCAGCAGTTTCCGGACAGGGGGTGGCACTGAAGCTTTCTTT. Encoded protein: CASSFRTGGGTEAFF. J is TRBJ1-1 and V is TRBV6-5, with TRBD1 matching over 10 bases. The CDR3 has 15 residues. The V segment lost 4 bases and the J segment 4 bases; nucleotides outside the gene matches: 6. Germline lookup yields CDR1 MNHEY and CDR2 SVGAGI.

The genes are TRBV14 and TRBJ2-2; D is perhaps TRBD1 (6 bases). The CDR3 has 13 amino acids. Germline values: CDR1 SGHDN, CDR2 FVKESK. The ends were cut back, 3 bases at V and 4 bases at J, with 6 bases in the middle. In DNA, the CDR3 is TGTGCCAGCAGCCAGGGGGCCACCGGGGAGCTGTTTTTT. It encodes CASSQGATGELFF. Full variable domain (remainder filled in from reference TRBV14 and TRBJ2-2): EAGVTQFPSHSVIEKGQTVTLRCDPISGHDNLYWYRRVMGKEIKFLLHFVKESKQDESGMPNNRFLAERTGGTYSTLKVQPAELEDSGVYFCASSQGATGELFFGEGSRLTVL.

The chain carries TRBV20-1 and TRBJ2-7; 14 bases align to TRBD2. The V and J ends lost 3 bases and 4 bases, in that order; junction bases with no gene match: 11. Germline values: CDR1 DFQATT, CDR2 SNEGSKA (reference sequence). The CDR3 runs to 17 residues. The CDR3 spells CSASLGLAGGGRYEQYF. In nucleotides, the CDR3 is TGCAGTGCTAGTCTAGGACTAGCGGGAGGAGGGCGATACGAGCAGTACTTC.

The chain recombines TRBV2 with TRBJ2-3, with 9 bases fitting TRBD2. The CDR3 contains 15 residues. Germline V CDR1 and CDR2: SNHLY, FYNNEI. The ends lost 6 bases at V and 5 bases at J; junction bases unmatched: 9. CDR3 in amino acids: CASSLASGAGDTQYF. CDR3 DNA sequence: TGTGCCAGCAGCTTAGCTAGCGGGGCTGGAGATACGCAGTATTTT.

This rearrangement joins TRBV3-1 (or the pseudogene TRBV3-2) to TRBJ2-3, with 13 bases matching TRBD2. Trimming at V came to 4 bases and at J to 4 bases, leaving 5 bases not matched to a gene. The CDR3 is 16 residues long. Germline lookup yields CDR1 LGHDT and CDR2 YNNKEL (reference sequence). The CDR3 DNA is TGTGCCAGCAGCCTCGGACTAGCGGGGGTCGCAGATACGCAGTATTTT. Translated: CASSLGLAGVADTQYF.

The J gene is TRBJ1-3, the V gene TRBV5-1, with 7 bases fitting TRBD1. CDR3 length: 16 residues. From germline, CDR1 is SGHRS and CDR2 YFSETQ. The trim removed 4 bases at V and 2 bases at J, leaving 9 bases unmatched. In DNA form, the CDR3 reads TGCGCCAGCAGCCACGGGACCACAGGGGCTGGAAACACCATATATTTT. The encoded protein is CASSHGTTGAGNTIYF.

The rearrangement links TRBV11-3 to TRBJ1-2, with D possibly being TRBD1 (5 bases). Trimming left V 0 bases short and J 3 bases short, with 11 bases between. Germline CDR1 and CDR2: SGHNT and YENEEA. The CDR3 spans 15 residues. The CDR3 loop is CASSLEDRGDYGYTF. The CDR3 nucleotides are TGTGCCAGCAGCTTAGAGGATCGGGGGGACTATGGCTACACCTTC.

CDR3: CASTKIRQSPFRAGELFF. Here the CDR3 DNA reads TGCGCCAGCACTAAAATACGACAGTCTCCGTTCCGGGCCGGGGAGCTGTTTTTT. The chain carries TRBV5-1 and TRBJ2-2; weak D call: TRBD1 (5 bases). Trimming removed 6 bases at V and 6 bases at J, with 27 bases between. CDR3 size: 18 residues. The germline gives CDR1 SGHRS, CDR2 YFSETQ. Full variable domain (rest looked up from reference TRBV5-1 and TRBJ2-2): KAGVTQTPRYLIKTRGQQVTLSCSPISGHRSVSWYQQTPGQGLQFLFEYFSETQRNKGNFPGRFSGRQFSNSRSEMNVSTLELGDSALYLCASTKIRQSPFRAGELFFGEGSRLTVL.

V and J are TRBV9 and TRBJ2-1, with D uncertain. Trimming stripped 0 bases from V and 0 bases from J, with 10 bases between. Germline lookup yields CDR1 SGDLS and CDR2 YYNGEE. The CDR3 is 16 residues long. CDR3 DNA: TGTGCCAGCAGCGTAGAACTCCCGAGCTCCTACAATGAGCAGTTCTTC. Translating it yields CASSVELPSSYNEQFF.

V usage is TRBV10-3 and J usage is TRBJ1-5; D is uncertain. V gave up 0 bases and J gave up 10 bases, with 10 bases separating them. Germline V gives CDR1 ENHRY, CDR2 SYGVKD. The CDR3 covers 13 residues. CDR3 in amino acids: CAISESSQEPQHF. The CDR3 DNA is TGTGCCATCAGTGAGTCCAGTCAGGAACCCCAGCATTTT.